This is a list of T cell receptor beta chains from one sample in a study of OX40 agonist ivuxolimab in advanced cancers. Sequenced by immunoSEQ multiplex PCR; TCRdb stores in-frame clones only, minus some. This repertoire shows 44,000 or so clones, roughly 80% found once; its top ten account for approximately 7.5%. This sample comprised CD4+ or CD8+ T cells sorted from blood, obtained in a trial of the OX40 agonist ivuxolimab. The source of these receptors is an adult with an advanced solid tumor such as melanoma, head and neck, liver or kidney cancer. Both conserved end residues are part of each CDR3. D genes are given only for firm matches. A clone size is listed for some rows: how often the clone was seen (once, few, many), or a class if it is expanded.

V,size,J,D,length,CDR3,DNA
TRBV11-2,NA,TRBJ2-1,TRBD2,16,CASSSRLAGAYNEQFF,TGTGCCAGCAGCTCAAGACTAGCGGGGGCCTACAATGAGCAGTTCTTC
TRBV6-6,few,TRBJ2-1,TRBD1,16,CASRLGGTGGYNEQFF,TGTGCCAGCAGGCTAGGGGGGACAGGGGGATACAATGAGCAGTTCTTC
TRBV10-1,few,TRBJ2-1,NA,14,CASSPGTRTNEQFF,TGCGCCAGCAGCCCAGGGACAAGGACCAATGAGCAGTTCTTC
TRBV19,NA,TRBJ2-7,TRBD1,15,CASTPGQGVSYEQYF,TGTGCCAGTACTCCCGGACAGGGGGTTTCCTACGAGCAGTACTTC
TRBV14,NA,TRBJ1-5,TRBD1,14,CASLRGTEDQPQHF,TGTGCCAGCCTTCGGGGGACAGAGGATCAGCCCCAGCATTTT
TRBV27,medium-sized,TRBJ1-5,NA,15,CASSPGLLRNQPQHF,TGTGCCAGCAGCCCTGGGCTGCTTCGGAATCAGCCCCAGCATTTT
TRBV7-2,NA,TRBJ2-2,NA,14,CASSADSNTGELFF,TGTGCCAGCAGCGCAGACAGCAACACCGGGGAGCTGTTTTTT
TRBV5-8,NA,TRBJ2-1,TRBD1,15,CASSYLGTGRNEQFF,TGTGCCAGCTCTTACCTCGGGACAGGGCGCAATGAGCAGTTCTTC
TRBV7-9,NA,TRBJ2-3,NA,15,CASSLPGARTDTQYF,TGTGCCAGCAGCTTACCGGGGGCGAGGACAGATACGCAGTATTTT
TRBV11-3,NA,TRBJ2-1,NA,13,CASSPRDPGVQFF,TGTGCCAGCAGCCCCCGGGACCCCGGGGTGCAGTTCTTC
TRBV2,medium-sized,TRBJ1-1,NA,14,CASSEDPLDTEAFF,TGTGCCAGCAGTGAAGACCCACTTGACACTGAAGCTTTCTTT
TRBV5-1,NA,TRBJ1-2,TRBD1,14,CASSLGQGISGYTF,TGCGCCAGCAGCCTAGGACAGGGTATATCGGGTTACACCTTC
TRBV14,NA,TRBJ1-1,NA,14,CASSQDFRGPEAFF,TGTGCCAGCAGCCAAGATTTCAGGGGACCTGAAGCTTTCTTT
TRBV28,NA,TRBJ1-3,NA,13,CASRVFSGNTIYF,TGTGCCAGCCGGGTGTTTAGTGGAAACACCATATATTTT
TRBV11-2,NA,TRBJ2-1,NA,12,CASSWGSREQFF,TGTGCCAGCAGCTGGGGATCTCGGGAGCAGTTCTTC
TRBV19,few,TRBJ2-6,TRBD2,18,CASSNELGRRNGANVLTF,TGTGCCAGTAGTAACGAGCTCGGGAGGAGGAATGGGGCCAACGTCCTGACTTTC
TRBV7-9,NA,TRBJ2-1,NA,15,CASSLGGASYNEQFF,TGTGCCAGCAGCTTAGGTGGGGCCTCCTACAATGAGCAGTTCTTC
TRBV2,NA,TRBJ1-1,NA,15,CASSNFGRENTEAFF,TGTGCCAGCAGTAACTTCGGACGGGAGAACACTGAAGCTTTCTTT
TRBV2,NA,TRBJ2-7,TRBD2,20,CASSAPRGLAGGRLFAEQYF,TGTGCCAGCAGTGCCCCCCGCGGGCTAGCGGGAGGGCGGTTGTTTGCCGAGCAGTACTTC
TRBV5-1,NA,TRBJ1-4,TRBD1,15,CASSSQQGGNEKLFF,TGCGCCAGCAGCTCTCAACAGGGGGGGAACGAAAAACTGTTTTTT
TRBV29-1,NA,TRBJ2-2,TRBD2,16,CSVEDRAGGTTGELFF,TGCAGCGTTGAAGATCGAGCGGGAGGCACCACCGGGGAGCTGTTTTTT
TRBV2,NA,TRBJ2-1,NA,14,CASSTSSSYNEQFF,TGTGCCAGCTCTACATCGAGCTCCTACAATGAGCAGTTCTTC
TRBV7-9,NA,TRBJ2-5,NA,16,CASSPTWLAKRETQYF,TGTGCCAGCAGCCCGACCTGGCTAGCCAAGAGGGAGACCCAGTACTTC
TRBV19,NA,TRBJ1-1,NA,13,CASGLDRGTEAFF,TGTGCCAGTGGGCTGGACAGAGGAACTGAAGCTTTCTTT
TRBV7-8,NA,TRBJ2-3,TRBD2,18,CASSSDGTSGRLTDTQYF,TGTGCCAGCAGCTCAGACGGGACTAGCGGGAGGCTCACAGATACGCAGTATTTT
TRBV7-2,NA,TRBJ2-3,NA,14,CASSLAGSTDTQYF,TGTGCCAGCAGCTTAGCAGGGAGCACAGATACGCAGTATTTT
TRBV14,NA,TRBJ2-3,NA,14,CASSQGGNSDTQYF,TGTGCCAGCAGCCAAGGGGGGAACTCAGATACGCAGTATTTT
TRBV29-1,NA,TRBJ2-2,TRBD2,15,CSGRVSGRGTGELFF,TGCAGCGGTCGTGTAAGCGGGAGAGGAACCGGGGAGCTGTTTTTT
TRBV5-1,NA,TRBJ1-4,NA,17,CASSRSSDNEANEKLFF,TGCGCCAGCAGCCGGTCGTCGGATAATGAGGCTAATGAAAAACTGTTTTTT
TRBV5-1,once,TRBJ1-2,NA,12,CASSLDNRVNTF,TGCGCCAGCAGCTTGGATAACAGGGTGAACACCTTC
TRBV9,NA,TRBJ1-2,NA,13,CASSVGDSWGYTF,TGTGCCAGCAGCGTAGGCGACAGCTGGGGCTACACCTTC
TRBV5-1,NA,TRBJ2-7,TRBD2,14,CASRVASGNYEQYF,TGCGCCAGCAGGGTAGCTAGCGGAAACTACGAGCAGTACTTC
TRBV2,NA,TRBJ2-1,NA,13,CASSAGRENEQFF,TGTGCCAGCAGTGCCGGAAGGGAGAATGAGCAGTTCTTC
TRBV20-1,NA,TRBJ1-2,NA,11,CSAIDRQGYTF,TGCAGTGCCATCGACAGGCAGGGCTACACCTTC
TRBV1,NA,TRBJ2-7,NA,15,CTSSQDPSGIYEQYF,TGCACCAGCAGCCAAGATCCTAGCGGGATTTACGAGCAGTACTTC
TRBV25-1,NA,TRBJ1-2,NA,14,CASSLSLEGWGYTF,TGTGCCAGCAGTTTATCGCTTGAGGGTTGGGGCTACACCTTC
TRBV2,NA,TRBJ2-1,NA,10,CASYYNEQFF,TGTGCCAGTTATTACAATGAGCAGTTCTTC
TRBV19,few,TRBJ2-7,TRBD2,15,CASSRGLADSYEQYF,TGTGCCAGTAGTCGTGGACTAGCGGACTCCTACGAGCAGTACTTC
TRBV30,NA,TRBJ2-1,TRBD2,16,CAWSKTGTSGSGEQFF,TGTGCCTGGAGTAAAACCGGGACTAGCGGGAGCGGCGAGCAGTTCTTC
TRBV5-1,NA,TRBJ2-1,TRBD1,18,CASRGGQGGSSSYNEQFF,TGCGCCAGCAGGGGGGGACAGGGCGGATCGAGCTCCTACAATGAGCAGTTCTTC
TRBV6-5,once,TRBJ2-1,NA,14,CASSSGRGYNEQFF,TGTGCCAGCAGTTCGGGACGGGGGTACAATGAGCAGTTCTTC
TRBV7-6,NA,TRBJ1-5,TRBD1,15,CASSFQTGVGQPQHF,TGTGCCAGCAGCTTCCAGACAGGGGTTGGTCAGCCCCAGCATTTT
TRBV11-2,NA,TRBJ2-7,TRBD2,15,CASKPIRLAGYEQYF,TGTGCCAGCAAACCCATTAGGCTAGCGGGCTACGAGCAGTACTTC
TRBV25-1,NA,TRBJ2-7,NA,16,CASSVGKGRGDYEQYF,TGTGCCAGCAGTGTGGGGAAAGGACGGGGAGACTACGAGCAGTACTTC
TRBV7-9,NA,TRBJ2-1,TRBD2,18,CASSATLTRGSSYNEQFF,TGTGCCAGCAGCGCTACCCTCACTCGCGGGAGCTCCTACAATGAGCAGTTCTTC
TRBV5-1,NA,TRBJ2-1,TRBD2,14,CASSLSGNYNEQFF,TGCGCCAGCAGTTTAAGCGGGAACTACAATGAGCAGTTCTTC
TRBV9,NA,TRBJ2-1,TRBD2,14,CASSVGLAGREQFF,TGTGCCAGCAGCGTGGGACTAGCGGGACGTGAGCAGTTCTTC
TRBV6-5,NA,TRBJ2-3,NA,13,CASSRDRTDTQYF,TGTGCCAGCAGCCGGGATAGAACAGATACGCAGTATTTT
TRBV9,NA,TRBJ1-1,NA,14,CASSVQAETTEAFF,TGTGCCAGCAGCGTTCAGGCTGAAACCACTGAAGCTTTCTTT
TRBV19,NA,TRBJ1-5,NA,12,CATTTEYQPQHF,TGTGCCACCACCACAGAATATCAGCCCCAGCATTTT